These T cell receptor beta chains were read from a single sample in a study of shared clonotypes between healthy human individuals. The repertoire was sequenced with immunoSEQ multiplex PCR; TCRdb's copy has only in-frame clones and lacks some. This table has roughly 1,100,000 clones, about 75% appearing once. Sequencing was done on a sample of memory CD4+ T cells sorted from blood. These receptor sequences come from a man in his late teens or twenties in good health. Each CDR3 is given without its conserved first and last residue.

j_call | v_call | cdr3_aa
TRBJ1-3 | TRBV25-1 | ASSESRVSGNTIY
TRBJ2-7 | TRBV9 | ASSAWESGSSYEQY
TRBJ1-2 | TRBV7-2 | ASSLEGTGPGYT
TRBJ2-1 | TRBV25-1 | ASSAVIGGLYNEQF
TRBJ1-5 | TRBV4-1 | ASSPSDRGAYQPQH
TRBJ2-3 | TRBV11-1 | ASSPCGGGWITDTQY
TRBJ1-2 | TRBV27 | ASSRAGQVSGGYT
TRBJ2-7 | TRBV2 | ASNLRDRGDEQY
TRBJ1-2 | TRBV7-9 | ASSLGAVNYGYT
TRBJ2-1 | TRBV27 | ASSFLPQVSYNEQF
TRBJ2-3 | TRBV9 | ASRGGGLEGDTQY
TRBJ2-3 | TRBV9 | ASSGVGHQADTQY
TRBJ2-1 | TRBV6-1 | ASSELMGAANNEQF
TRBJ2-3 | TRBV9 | ASSDGFLTSGIFQDTQY
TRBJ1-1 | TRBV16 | ASSNREGNTEAF